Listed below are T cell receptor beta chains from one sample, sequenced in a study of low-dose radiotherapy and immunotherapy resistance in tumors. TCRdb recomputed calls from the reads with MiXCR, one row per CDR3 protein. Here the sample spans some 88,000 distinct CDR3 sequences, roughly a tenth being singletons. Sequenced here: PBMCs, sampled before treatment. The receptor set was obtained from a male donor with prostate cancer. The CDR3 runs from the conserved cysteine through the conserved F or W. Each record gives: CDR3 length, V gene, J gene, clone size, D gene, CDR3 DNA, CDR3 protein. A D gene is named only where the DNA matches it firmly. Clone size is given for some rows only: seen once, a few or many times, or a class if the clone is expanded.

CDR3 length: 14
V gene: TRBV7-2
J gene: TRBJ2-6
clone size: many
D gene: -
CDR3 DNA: TGTGCCAGCAGCCCGGGGGGCGAGGCCAACGTCCTGACTTTC
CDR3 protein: CASSPGGEANVLTF

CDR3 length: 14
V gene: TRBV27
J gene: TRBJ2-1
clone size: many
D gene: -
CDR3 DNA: TGTGCCAGCAGTTTACCCGGACTGTACAATGAGCAGTTCTTC
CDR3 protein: CASSLPGLYNEQFF

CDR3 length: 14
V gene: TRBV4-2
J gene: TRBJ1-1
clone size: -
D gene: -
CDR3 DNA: TGTGCCAGCAGCCAGGATAACAAGGGGACTGAAGCTTTCTTT
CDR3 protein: CASSQDNKGTEAFF

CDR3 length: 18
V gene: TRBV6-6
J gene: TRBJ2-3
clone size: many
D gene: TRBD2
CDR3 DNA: TGTGCCAGCAGTCCCGGAGCGCGACTAGCGGGAGGGAAAGATACGCAGTATTTT
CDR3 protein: CASSPGARLAGGKDTQYF

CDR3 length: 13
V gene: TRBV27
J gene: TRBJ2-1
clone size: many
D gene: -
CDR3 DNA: TGTGCCAGCAGTTTTGGTCGCCTTAATGAGCAGTTCTTC
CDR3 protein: CASSFGRLNEQFF

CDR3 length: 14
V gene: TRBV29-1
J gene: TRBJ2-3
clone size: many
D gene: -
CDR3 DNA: TGCAGCGTGGGGCGCATCCTTAGCACAGATACGCAGTATTTT
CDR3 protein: CSVGRILSTDTQYF

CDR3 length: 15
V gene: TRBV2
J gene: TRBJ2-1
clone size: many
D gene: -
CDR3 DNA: TGTGCCAGCAGTGAAGCCCTGGTTGGGGACAATGAGCAGTTCTTC
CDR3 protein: CASSEALVGDNEQFF

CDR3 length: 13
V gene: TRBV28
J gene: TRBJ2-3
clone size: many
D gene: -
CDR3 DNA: TGTGCCAGCAGTCCCACCAATTCAGATACGCAGTATTTT
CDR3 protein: CASSPTNSDTQYF

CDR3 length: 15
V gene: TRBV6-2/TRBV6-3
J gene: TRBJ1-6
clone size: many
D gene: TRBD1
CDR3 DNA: TGTGCCAGCAGTTACGAGACAGGGGGTATTTCACCCCTCCACTTT
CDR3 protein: CASSYETGGISPLHF

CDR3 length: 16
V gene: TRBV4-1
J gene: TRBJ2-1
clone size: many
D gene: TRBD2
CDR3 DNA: TGCGCCAGCAGCCAAGAGTCTAGCGGGTCCTACAATGAGCAGTTCTTC
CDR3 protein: CASSQESSGSYNEQFF

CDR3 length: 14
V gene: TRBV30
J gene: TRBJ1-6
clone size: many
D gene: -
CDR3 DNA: TGTGCCTGGAGTCTAACGTCCTATAATTCACCCCTCCACTTT
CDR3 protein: CAWSLTSYNSPLHF

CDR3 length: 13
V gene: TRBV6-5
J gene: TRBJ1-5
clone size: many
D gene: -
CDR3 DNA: TGTGCCAGCAAGGAGGGGACCAATCAGCCCCAGCATTTT
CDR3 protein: CASKEGTNQPQHF

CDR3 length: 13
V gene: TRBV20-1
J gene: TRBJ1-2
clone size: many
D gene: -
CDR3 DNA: TGCAGTGCTAGAGATCCCGTTTACTATGGCTACACCTTC
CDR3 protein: CSARDPVYYGYTF

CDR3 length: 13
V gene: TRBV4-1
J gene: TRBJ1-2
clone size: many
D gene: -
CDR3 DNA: TGCGCCAGCAGCCAAGACAGGTTCAGTGGCTACACCTTC
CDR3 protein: CASSQDRFSGYTF

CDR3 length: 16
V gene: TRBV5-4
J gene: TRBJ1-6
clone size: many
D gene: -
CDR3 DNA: TGTGCCAGCAGCTTGGCCTCGGGGACGGAGAATTCACCCCTCCACTTT
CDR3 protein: CASSLASGTENSPLHF

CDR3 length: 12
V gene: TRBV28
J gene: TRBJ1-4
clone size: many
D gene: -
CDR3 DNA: TGTGCCAGCACCACCGTATTTGAAAAACTGTTTTTT
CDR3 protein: CASTTVFEKLFF

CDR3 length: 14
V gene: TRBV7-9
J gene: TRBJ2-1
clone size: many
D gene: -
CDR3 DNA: TGTGCCAGCAGCTCTGGAGGCCCCTACAATGAGCAGTTCTTC
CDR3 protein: CASSSGGPYNEQFF

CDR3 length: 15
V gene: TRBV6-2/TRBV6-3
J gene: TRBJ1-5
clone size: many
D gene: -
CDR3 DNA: TGTGCCAGCAGTTATCGGGACGTGAGCAATCAGCCCCAGCATTTT
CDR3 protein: CASSYRDVSNQPQHF

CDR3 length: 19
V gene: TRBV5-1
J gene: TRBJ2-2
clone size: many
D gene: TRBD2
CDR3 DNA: TGCGCCAGCAGTTTGGCTAGCGGGAGAATCCGAAGTGGCACCGGGGAGCTGTTTTTT
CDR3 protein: CASSLASGRIRSGTGELFF

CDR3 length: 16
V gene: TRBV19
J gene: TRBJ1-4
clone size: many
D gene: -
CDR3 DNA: TGTGCCAGTAGTCCAACTGGTCGGGGGGCTCGCGAAAAACTGTTTTTT
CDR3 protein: CASSPTGRGAREKLFF

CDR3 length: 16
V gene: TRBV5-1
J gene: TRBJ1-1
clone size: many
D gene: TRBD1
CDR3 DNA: TGCGCCAGCAGCGCCGCCGGGACAGGGGGAATCACTGAAGCTTTCTTT
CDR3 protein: CASSAAGTGGITEAFF

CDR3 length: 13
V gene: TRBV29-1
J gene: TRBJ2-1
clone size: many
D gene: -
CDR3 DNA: TGCAGCGTGACAGGCGCCAACTTCAATGAGCAGTTCTTC
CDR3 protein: CSVTGANFNEQFF

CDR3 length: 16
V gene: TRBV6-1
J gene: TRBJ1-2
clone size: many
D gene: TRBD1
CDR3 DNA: TGTGCCAGCAGTGAATACGTCGGGACAGGGGGCTATGGCTACACCTTC
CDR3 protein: CASSEYVGTGGYGYTF

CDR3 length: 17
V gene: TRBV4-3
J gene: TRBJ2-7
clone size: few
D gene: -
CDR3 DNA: TGCGCCATCAGCCAAGAAAGTACGGGACATCCTCCCTACGAGCAGTACTTC
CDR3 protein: CAISQESTGHPPYEQYF

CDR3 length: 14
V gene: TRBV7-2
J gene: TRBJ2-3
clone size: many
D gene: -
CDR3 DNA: TGTGCCAGCAGCCCCGGGCCAGATGCAGATACGCAGTATTTT
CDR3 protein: CASSPGPDADTQYF

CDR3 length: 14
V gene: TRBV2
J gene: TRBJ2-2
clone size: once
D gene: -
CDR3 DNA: TGTGCCAGCAGGTCGATTAGAAACACCGGGGAGCTGTTTTTT
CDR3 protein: CASRSIRNTGELFF

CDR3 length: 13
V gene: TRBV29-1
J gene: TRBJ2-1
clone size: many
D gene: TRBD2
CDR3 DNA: TGCAGCGTCGTTAGCGGGAGGCGGAATGAGCAGTTCTTC
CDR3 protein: CSVVSGRRNEQFF

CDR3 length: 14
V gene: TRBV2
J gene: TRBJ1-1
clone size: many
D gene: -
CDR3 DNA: TGTGCCAGCGCTCTAGAGGGATTGAACACTGAAGCTTTCTTT
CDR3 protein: CASALEGLNTEAFF

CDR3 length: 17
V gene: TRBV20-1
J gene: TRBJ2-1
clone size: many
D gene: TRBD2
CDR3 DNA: TGCAGTGCTAGTGTGCTAGCGGGAGCGGTCCAGTACAATGAGCAGTTCTTC
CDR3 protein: CSASVLAGAVQYNEQFF

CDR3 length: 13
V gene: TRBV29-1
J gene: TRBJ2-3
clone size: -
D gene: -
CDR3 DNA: TGCAGCGTTGAAGCGGCTAGCACAGATACGCAGTATTTT
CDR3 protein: CSVEAASTDTQYF

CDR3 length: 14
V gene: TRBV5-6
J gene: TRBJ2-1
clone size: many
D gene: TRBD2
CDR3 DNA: TGTGCCAGCTGCGTGGGGGGAGGGCCGAGTGAGCAGTTCTTC
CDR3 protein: CASCVGGGPSEQFF

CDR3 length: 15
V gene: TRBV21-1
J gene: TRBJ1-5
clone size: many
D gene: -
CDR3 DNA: TGTGCCAGCAGCCTAAGCGGACAGCGGCATCAGCCCCAGCATTTT
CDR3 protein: CASSLSGQRHQPQHF

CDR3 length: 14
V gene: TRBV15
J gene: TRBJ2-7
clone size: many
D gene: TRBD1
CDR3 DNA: TGTGCCACCAGCAGAGGACAGGGGGCGTTCGAGCAGTACTTC
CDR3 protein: CATSRGQGAFEQYF

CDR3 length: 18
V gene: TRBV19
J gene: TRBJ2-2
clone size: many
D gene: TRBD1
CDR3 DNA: TGTGCCAGTAGTGCCCACCCCGGGACAGTAGCATACACCGGGGAGCTGTTTTTT
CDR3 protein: CASSAHPGTVAYTGELFF

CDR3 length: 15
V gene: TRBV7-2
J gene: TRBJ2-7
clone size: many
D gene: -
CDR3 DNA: TGTGCCAGCAGCCCTGGGGCAGTCACCACCTACGAGCAGTACTTC
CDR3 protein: CASSPGAVTTYEQYF

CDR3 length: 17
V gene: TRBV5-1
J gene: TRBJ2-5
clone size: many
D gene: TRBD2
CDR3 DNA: TGCGCCAGCTTTACGGGGCCCGGACTAGCGGGAGGAGAGACCCAGTACTTC
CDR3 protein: CASFTGPGLAGGETQYF

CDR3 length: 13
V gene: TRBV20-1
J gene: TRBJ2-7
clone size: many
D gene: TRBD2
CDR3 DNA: TGCAGTGCTGGGCCCCGGGACTACTACGAGCAGTACTTC
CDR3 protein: CSAGPRDYYEQYF

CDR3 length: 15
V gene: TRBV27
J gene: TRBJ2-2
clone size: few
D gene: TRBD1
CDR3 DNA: TGTGCCAGCACCCGACAGGGAACGAACACCGGGGAGCTGTTTTTT
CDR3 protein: CASTRQGTNTGELFF

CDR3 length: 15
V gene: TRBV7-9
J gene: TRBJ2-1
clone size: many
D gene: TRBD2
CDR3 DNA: TGTGCCAGCAGCTTAGTAGGACTAGCGGGTGGTGAGCAGTTCTTC
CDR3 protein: CASSLVGLAGGEQFF

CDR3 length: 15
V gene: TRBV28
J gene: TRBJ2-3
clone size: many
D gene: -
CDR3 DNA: TGTGCCAGCAGTTTTTCCGGGAGTGGTATAGATACGCAGTATTTT
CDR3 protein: CASSFSGSGIDTQYF

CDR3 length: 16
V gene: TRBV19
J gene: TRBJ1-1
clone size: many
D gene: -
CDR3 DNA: TGTGCCAGTAGTCCTCGGACGAGAGCGGGAAACACTGAAGCTTTCTTT
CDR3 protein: CASSPRTRAGNTEAFF

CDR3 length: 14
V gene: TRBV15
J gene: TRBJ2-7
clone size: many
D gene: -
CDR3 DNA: TGTGCCACCAGCAGAGATCGGGGTCCCTACGAGCAGTACTTC
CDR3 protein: CATSRDRGPYEQYF

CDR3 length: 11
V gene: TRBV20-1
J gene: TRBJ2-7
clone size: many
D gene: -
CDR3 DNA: TGCAGTGCCGCAACGGGGTACGAGCAGTACTTC
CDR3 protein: CSAATGYEQYF

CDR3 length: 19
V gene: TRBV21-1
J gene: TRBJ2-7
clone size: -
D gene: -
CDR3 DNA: TGTGCCAGCAGGGTGGGCTCCAGAAACGGCAGGCTGCCGGTCTACGAGCAGTACTTC
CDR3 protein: CASRVGSRNGRLPVYEQYF